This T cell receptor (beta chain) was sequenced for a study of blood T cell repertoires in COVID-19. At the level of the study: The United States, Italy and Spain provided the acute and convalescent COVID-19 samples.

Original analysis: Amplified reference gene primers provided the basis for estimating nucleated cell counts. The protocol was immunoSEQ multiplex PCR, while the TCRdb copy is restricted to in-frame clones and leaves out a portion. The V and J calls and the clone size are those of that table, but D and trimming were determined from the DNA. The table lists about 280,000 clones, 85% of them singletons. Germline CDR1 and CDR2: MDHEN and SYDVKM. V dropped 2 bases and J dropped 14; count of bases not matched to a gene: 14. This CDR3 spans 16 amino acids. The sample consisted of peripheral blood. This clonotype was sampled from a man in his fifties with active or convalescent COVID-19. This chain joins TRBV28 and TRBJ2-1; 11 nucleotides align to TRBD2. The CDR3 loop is CASSLPGGASGRRKFF. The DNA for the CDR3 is TGTGCCAGCAGTTTACCGGGGGGGGCTAGCGGGAGGCGGAAGTTCTTC. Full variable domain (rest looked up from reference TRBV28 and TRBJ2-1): DVKVTQSSRYLVKRTGEKVFLECVQDMDHENMFWYRQDPGLGLRLIYFSYDVKMKEKGDIPEGYSVSREKKERFSLILESASTNQTSMYLCASSLPGGASGRRKFFGPGTRLTVL.